This record looks at one T cell receptor beta chain sequence and its context. Its antigen remains undetermined. Nothing much larger sits one base from this clone, and base qualities are not available. The sample comes from a study of blood T cell repertoires in COVID-19 (dated by TCRdb to the early 2020s). Regarding the research as a whole: Collaborator samples came from the United States, Italy and Spain and covered acute and convalescent phases of COVID-19. The material from the prospective study consisted of cDNA or gDNA derived from T cells, B-cell-depleted T cells, or PBMCs. The dataset comprised deeply sampled blood TCRbeta repertoires from subjects exposed to, actively infected with, or recovered from COVID-19. The repertoires were made available in a free public database intended to serve as a resource for research on the immune response to SARS-CoV-2. The samples were drawn from two sources: the first 160 participants of the ongoing ImmuneRACE study, and over 1,000 subjects contributed by 6 global collaborators. A de-identified subject ID, COVID-19 status, age in years and sex were almost always included in the sample metadata. Where HLA class I and class II types were available, the types were taken from metadata supplied by the sample provider, not from assay-based typing.

Overall results and qualifications from the work: The quantity of clinical and demographic metadata differed by source and by participant and was supplied without curation.

TCRbeta CDR3 regions were amplified from genomic DNA using the immunoSEQ Assay, a bias-controlled multiplex PCR. In the authors' own workflow: Within the assay, amplification of reference gene primers was used to estimate how many nucleated cells each sample contained. To quantify the absolute abundance of each unique TCRbeta CDR3 rearrangement, sequence reads were collapsed and filtered. For each sample, productive Simpson clonality was calculated as the square root of Simpson's diversity index across productive rearrangements. The table comes from immuneACCESS by way of TCRdb, which keeps in-frame sequences with V and J called. Part of the clones is missing from these tables; in studies checked, under half for an unresolved V gene and the rest for unknown reasons. From that table come the V and J calls and clone size; the DNA was used to work out D and trimming. In this sample the table shows roughly 120,000 clones, more than 70% of which occur a single time. Roughly 4.9% of the sample lies in the top ten.

Each collaborating institution followed its own protocols to collect whole blood in K2EDTA tubes. Collaborator samples were shipped for TCRbeta analysis as frozen whole blood, isolated PBMCs, or DNA extracted from either sample type. This sequence was found in a human donor in a cohort sampled during active COVID-19. Sequenced material: peripheral blood.

The CDR3 is CASSLELTPTEAFF. The DNA reads as follows: TGTGCCAGCAGCTTGGAGTTGACCCCGACTGAAGCTTTCTTT. This chain is built from TRBV11-2 and TRBJ1-1; no D gene can be assigned with confidence. As encoded in the germline V gene, CDR1 is SGHAT while CDR2 is FQNNGV. From its cysteine to its phenylalanine, the CDR3 spans 14 amino acids. Only CDR3 DNA is held: 42 bases, read in frame from base 1. Trimming takes 3 bases from V and 5 bases from J, and the germline ends sit 13 bases apart.